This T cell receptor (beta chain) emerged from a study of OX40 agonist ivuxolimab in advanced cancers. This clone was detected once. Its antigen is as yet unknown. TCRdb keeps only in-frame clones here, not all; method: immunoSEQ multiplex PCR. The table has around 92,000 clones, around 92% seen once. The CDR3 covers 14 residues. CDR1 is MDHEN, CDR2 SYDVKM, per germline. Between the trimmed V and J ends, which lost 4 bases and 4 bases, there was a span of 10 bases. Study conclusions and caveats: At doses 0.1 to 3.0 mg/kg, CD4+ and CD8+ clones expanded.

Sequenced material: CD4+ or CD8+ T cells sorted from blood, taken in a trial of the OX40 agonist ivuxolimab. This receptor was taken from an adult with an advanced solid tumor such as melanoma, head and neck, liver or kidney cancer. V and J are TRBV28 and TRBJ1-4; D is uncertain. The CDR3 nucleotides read TGTGCCAGCAGTTACCGATGGGGTAATGAAAAACTGTTTTTT. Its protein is CASSYRWGNEKLFF.